This is a list of T cell receptor beta chains from one sample in a study of blood T cell repertoires in COVID-19. Profiling relied on immunoSEQ multiplex PCR, and the TCRdb table lists in-frame clones only, not all of them. Of some 50,000 clones listed, around 86% were seen once; the top ten hold 7.8%. Sequenced input: peripheral blood. The receptors were gathered from a man aged 45 to 65 with active COVID-19. CDR3s leave out the opening cysteine and the closing phenylalanine or tryptophan. Fields, in order: V gene, J gene, CDR3 protein.

V: TRBV4-3
J: TRBJ1-1
CDR3: ASSQDPYGGEAF

V: TRBV19
J: TRBJ1-3
CDR3: ASSPMEGNTIY

V: TRBV6-1
J: TRBJ2-7
CDR3: ASSEGYGYEQY

V: TRBV28
J: TRBJ2-3
CDR3: ASIRERSTDTQY

V: TRBV29-1
J: TRBJ1-5
CDR3: SVLTGGGNQPQH

V: TRBV13
J: TRBJ1-1
CDR3: ASSLGGGRNTEAF

V: TRBV6-2/TRBV6-3
J: TRBJ1-5
CDR3: ASSYRDSGQPQH

V: TRBV28
J: TRBJ1-4
CDR3: ASRGSGTGNEKLF

V: TRBV18
J: TRBJ1-1
CDR3: ASSPRGTGNTEAF

V: TRBV24-1
J: TRBJ1-2
CDR3: ATSDSTQTANLYGYT

V: TRBV5-1
J: TRBJ2-2
CDR3: ASTSGLQNTGELF